Here is one TCR beta chain with its context. This clonotype was seen only a few times. This receptor's antigen is unknown. Base-call qualities are not available, and no considerably larger clone is one nucleotide away. CDR3 length: 14 amino acids, cysteine to phenylalanine. Just the 42-base CDR3 DNA is kept, in frame starting at base 1. Trimming costs V 3 bases and J 3 bases, and their ends lie 12 bases apart. Reading the germline V gene (reference sequence) gives CDR1 DFQATT and CDR2 SNEGSKA. PBMCs were isolated by Ficoll-Paque density gradient centrifugation. This entry belongs to a study of T-cell memory formation after mild COVID-19 (dated by TCRdb to the early 2020s). In the study overall: TCR sequence clusters from the two donors were largely donor specific. Longitudinal TCRalpha and TCRbeta repertoire sequencing tracked T-cell clones expanding and contracting after mild COVID-19 in a couple of donors. Two young, previously healthy adult volunteers made up the cohort, one male and one female.

The reads were generated on an Illumina NovaSeq 6000. TCRalpha and TCRbeta cDNA libraries were constructed by 5'RACE with constant-segment primers, with sample barcodes and unique molecular identifiers being introduced. Trizol reagent was used to extract RNA from every sample. The libraries were amplified in two PCR steps, and the second step added a second sample barcode and Illumina TruSeq adapters. Sequencing of libraries was performed on an Illumina NovaSeq with 2 x 150 bp paired-end reads. The published analysis was carried out like this. Reads were demultiplexed and collapsed into UMI-guided consensus sequences with migec v1.2.7. Using mixcr v2.1.11, UMI consensuses were aligned to TRA and TRB V and J templates and then assembled into clonotypes. Clonotypes were classified as expanded or contracted when called significant by both edgeR and NoisET, with noise models trained on biological replicates. For edgeR calls, a false discovery rate-adjusted p below 0.01 and a log2 fold-change threshold of 1 were applied. As an exploratory analysis of dynamics, max-normalized trajectories of the 1000 most abundant clonotypes were examined by PCA with hierarchical clustering. Each responding clone was given a CD4 or CD8 phenotype based on the CD4+ and CD8+ repertoires, which had been sequenced separately. Through fastp at Q25 and MiXCR, TCRdb rebuilt clones from the public reads, retaining in-frame beta chains. Records with the same CDR3 protein are collapsed into one entry carrying the most frequent genes and DNA. These V and J calls derive from TCRdb rather than the authors' analysis. The sample table shows a few hundred thousand distinct CDR3 sequences, and approximately 9% are seen once. The top ten clonotypes cover 22% of the sample.

What the authors observed across the whole study: Whether the second-wave clones peaking on day 37 were SARS-CoV-2 specific was not confirmed. Only a couple of mild cases were covered by the study, and larger cohorts that include severe cases with pre-infection samples were considered necessary. Contracting CD4+ clones turned up mainly in the CM and EM memory subsets, whereas EMRA was where CD8+ clones were enriched. Some responding clones were detected in pre-infection memory, which suggested that pre-existing cross-reactive memory T cells had joined the SARS-CoV-2 response. Balanced CD4/CD8 phenotypes were observed for clones contracting from day 15 to 85, whereas a bias towards CD4+ was observed for a second wave of clones expanding from day 15 to 37.

The chain joins TRBV20-1 to TRBJ1-3; TRBD1 is possibly the D segment (6 matching bases). Sequenced input: PBMCs or a T cell subset sorted from them (not recorded which). The TCR originated in a man aged 18-30 years who had mild COVID-19 (a few samples of this study predate the infection). The sample titles of this study are shuffled in the database, so cell type and time point are left out; the donor was told from shared clones. The sequence in DNA is TGCAGTGCTAGGATACAGGGATATGGAAACACCATATATTTT. Its protein is CSARIQGYGNTIYF.